What follows is one T cell receptor beta chain and its context. This CDR3 comprises 13 residues. Trimming shortened V by 4 bases and J by 5 bases, and 9 bases separated the two germline ends. Germline V gene lookup returns CDR1 LGHDT and CDR2 YNNKEL (reference sequence). How the authors handled the data: The authors estimated nucleated cell counts from reference gene primer amplification. Profiling relied on immunoSEQ multiplex PCR, and the TCRdb table lists in-frame clones only, not all of them. V, J and clone size are taken as reported in that table, and D and trimming were inferred from the DNA itself. Among about 87,000 clones, roughly 84% were seen once, and the ten largest hold 4.5% to 6%. These data come from a study of blood T cell repertoires in COVID-19. Study-wide background: Italy, Spain and the United States were the sources of the convalescent and acute COVID-19 samples. PBMCs, B-cell-depleted T cells, or T cells were the source of the cDNA or gDNA that made up the material.

The TCR sequence derives from a woman of 80 years or more with acute or convalescent COVID-19. Sequencing was done on a sample of peripheral blood. The rearrangement links TRBV3-1 (or the pseudogene TRBV3-2) to TRBJ1-5, with a possible D match to TRBD1 (5 bases). CDR3 sequence reads: CASSLSGDQPQHF. In DNA form, the CDR3 reads TGTGCCAGCAGCCTCTCGGGGGATCAGCCCCAGCATTTT.